The rows below give T cell receptor beta chains drawn from one sample of a study of technical replicates of blood from several donors. The assay was immunoSEQ multiplex PCR, and TCRdb's table has in-frame clones only and misses some. Among approximately 52,000 clones listed, about 86% were seen once. The material sequenced was PBMCs. These receptors were taken from a human donor in good health. Some clones in this sample may be carry-over from other donors' samples. Both conserved end residues are part of each CDR3. D genes are given only for firm matches. For some rows the clone size is stated as once, few or many, or as a class when expanded; others skip it.

j_call d_call cdr3_length clone_size v_call cdr3_aa cdr3_nt
TRBJ2-7 - 16 - TRBV4-1 CASSQEQGRGSYEQYF TGCGCCAGCAGCCAAGAACAGGGAAGGGGAAGCTACGAGCAGTACTTC
TRBJ2-4 TRBD2 19 - TRBV30 CAWERLAGEPAVVENIQYF TGTGCCTGGGAAAGACTAGCGGGGGAGCCCGCGGTGGTCGAAAACATTCAGTACTTC
TRBJ1-4 TRBD1 15 - TRBV4-2 CASSQSGGMGEKLFF TGTGCCAGCAGCCAATCAGGGGGTATGGGTGAAAAACTGTTTTTT
TRBJ1-4 TRBD1 16 - TRBV14 CASSQFGQGGVEKLFF TGTGCCAGCAGCCAATTTGGTCAGGGGGGAGTGGAAAAACTGTTTTTT
TRBJ2-2 - 19 - TRBV14 CASSPHVLAPRTETGELFF TGTGCCAGCAGCCCTCATGTTTTGGCCCCTAGGACAGAAACCGGGGAGCTGTTTTTT
TRBJ2-1 - 11 - TRBV20-1 CSAIKTEEQFF TGCAGTGCTATTAAGACAGAAGAGCAGTTCTTC
TRBJ2-3 - 15 - TRBV7-6 CASSILSGGTDTQYF TGTGCCAGCAGCATCCTCTCGGGAGGCACAGATACGCAGTATTTT
TRBJ2-7 TRBD1 13 - TRBV7-2 CASSVTGVGEQYF TGTGCCAGCAGCGTAACAGGGGTGGGCGAGCAGTACTTC
TRBJ2-5 - 13 few TRBV30 CAWSPPGEETQYF TGTGCCTGGAGTCCACCGGGAGAAGAGACCCAGTACTTC
TRBJ1-3 - 17 - TRBV5-6 CASSQMRYSSSGNTIYF TGTGCCAGCAGCCAAATGCGGTATTCCAGCTCTGGAAACACCATATATTTT
TRBJ1-1 - 15 - TRBV5-1 CASSRGGLTLAEAFF TGCGCCAGCAGCCGGGGAGGACTCACCCTGGCTGAAGCTTTCTTT
TRBJ1-1 - 15 - TRBV18 CASSPRRETNTEAFF TGTGCCAGCTCACCTCGGAGGGAGACGAACACTGAAGCTTTCTTT
TRBJ2-2 TRBD1 15 - TRBV5-4 CASSLYRGGTGELFF TGTGCCAGCAGCTTATACAGGGGTGGCACCGGGGAGCTGTTTTTT
TRBJ1-5 - 13 - TRBV18 CASSGNREQPQHF TGTGCCAGCTCAGGGAACAGGGAGCAGCCCCAGCATTTT
TRBJ2-1 TRBD2 14 - TRBV5-1 CASRTSGALDEQFF TGCGCCAGCAGGACTAGCGGGGCCTTGGATGAGCAGTTCTTC
TRBJ2-5 - 13 - TRBV27 CASSFQARETQYF TGTGCCAGCAGTTTCCAGGCCCGGGAGACCCAGTACTTC
TRBJ1-1 TRBD1 13 - TRBV30 CAWRTQGDTEAFF TGTGCCTGGAGGACTCAGGGGGACACTGAAGCTTTCTTT
TRBJ2-7 - 13 medium-sized TRBV14 CASSQRGIYEQYF TGTGCCAGCAGCCAACGAGGGATCTACGAGCAGTACTTC
TRBJ2-7 TRBD2 17 once TRBV28 CASRSYGTSGSSYEQYF TGTGCCAGCAGGTCCTACGGGACTAGCGGGAGCTCCTACGAGCAGTACTTC
TRBJ1-1 TRBD1 13 few TRBV29-1 CSVRTGGNTEAFF TGCAGCGTCAGGACAGGGGGAAACACTGAAGCTTTCTTT
TRBJ2-1 TRBD2 15 - TRBV5-6 CASSLQLAAYNEQFF TGTGCCAGCAGCTTGCAACTAGCGGCCTACAATGAGCAGTTCTTC
TRBJ1-4 - 16 - TRBV30 CAWSGAPGQLDEKLFF TGTGCCTGGAGTGGAGCACCGGGACAACTGGATGAAAAACTGTTTTTT
TRBJ2-7 TRBD2 15 - TRBV27 CASSLSGGGSYEQYF TGTGCCAGCAGTTTGAGCGGGGGGGGCTCCTACGAGCAGTACTTC
TRBJ2-5 TRBD1 15 - TRBV2 CASSPGTGGGETQYF TGTGCCAGCAGCCCCGGGACAGGAGGAGGAGAGACCCAGTACTTC
TRBJ2-3 - 14 - TRBV5-4 CASSLYGVTDTQYF TGTGCCAGCAGCTTGTACGGGGTCACAGATACGCAGTATTTT
TRBJ1-1 - 11 - TRBV7-9 CASHREGGAFF TGTGCCAGCCACAGGGAAGGGGGAGCTTTCTTT
TRBJ1-2 - 15 - TRBV7-8 CASSPRGMAGNGYTF TGTGCCAGCAGCCCCCGAGGAATGGCAGGGAATGGCTACACCTTC
TRBJ2-5 TRBD2 15 once TRBV18 CASSPGLAHQETQYF TGTGCCAGCTCACCGGGACTAGCCCACCAAGAGACCCAGTACTTC
TRBJ1-1 - 11 - TRBV10-3 CAITTGTEAFF TGTGCCATCACGACAGGCACTGAAGCTTTCTTT
TRBJ1-6 - 15 - TRBV18 CASSPYAQDNSPLHF TGTGCCAGCTCACCCTACGCACAGGACAATTCACCCCTCCACTTT
TRBJ1-1 - 12 few TRBV12-1 CASSSRGLGAFF TGTGCCAGCAGCTCCAGGGGGCTTGGAGCTTTCTTT
TRBJ1-1 TRBD1 15 - TRBV4-3 CASSLTGTGATEAFF TGCGCCAGCAGCCTGACGGGAACAGGGGCCACTGAAGCTTTCTTT
TRBJ1-2 - 16 - TRBV14 CASSQGGQGRSYGYTF TGTGCCAGCAGCCAAGGGGGGCAAGGCCGGAGCTATGGCTACACCTTC
TRBJ2-6 TRBD2 19 - TRBV7-6 CASSHLTSGRASGANVLTF TGTGCCAGCAGCCACCTGACTAGCGGGAGGGCCTCTGGGGCCAACGTCCTGACTTTC
TRBJ1-4 TRBD1 15 - TRBV5-1 CASSSQGETNEKLFF TGCGCCAGCAGCTCACAGGGGGAAACTAATGAAAAACTGTTTTTT
TRBJ2-4 - 14 - TRBV7-2 CASSLNAAAAIQYF TGTGCCAGCAGCTTAAATGCGGCCGCCGCCATTCAGTACTTC